This section outlines one TCR beta chain sequence together with its context. This entry belongs to a study of control samples from healthy donors and cancer patients. Sequencing used immunoSEQ multiplex PCR; TCRdb keeps in-frame clones, though not all of them. The sample consists of about 140,000 clones, about nine tenths of them appearing once. Trimming shortened V by 2 bases and J by 4 bases, and 9 bases separated the two germline ends. CDR1 is SEHNR and CDR2 is FQNEAQ in the germline V gene (reference sequence). CDR3 length: 15 residues. The receptor was isolated from a young man in good health. Sequencing was performed on blood. The V and J genes are TRBV7-9 and TRBJ1-6; D not resolved. This chain's CDR3 is CASSLLPPYNSPLHF. The CDR3 bases are TGTGCCAGCAGCTTACTGCCCCCTTATAATTCACCCCTCCACTTT.